This TCR beta chain derives from a study of shared clonotypes between healthy human individuals. Turning to the study itself: Donor ages ranged 18 to 49 years: a couple of women, a few men. Study-wide points: Blood was the sole source, and tissue repertoires probably differ.

This clone was seen a handful of times. What it binds is not known. Naive CD8 isolation took CD45RO-negative cells positively selected for CCR7 and excluded terminally differentiated effector memory CD45RA+ cells. Researchers divided each subset's genomic DNA evenly across several immunoSEQ plates. For sorted subsets, approximately 200 ng DNA per replicate equaled some 27,000 T cell genomes. Clones were sequenced by immunoSEQ multiplex PCR, and TCRdb holds only the in-frame ones, with some missing. The table has about 820,000 clones, almost 95% seen once. This sequence originates from a man aged 30 to 39 in good health. Sequencing was carried out using naive CD8+ T cells sorted from blood.

In DNA form, the CDR3 reads TGCAGCGTTGTGGTGAGGGACACCGGGGAGCTGTTTTTT. Residues: CSVVVRDTGELFF. The J gene is TRBJ2-2, the V gene TRBV29-1, with a possible D match to TRBD2 (5 bases). Germline-derived CDR1 and CDR2 are SQVTM and ANQGSEA. The CDR3 has 13 amino acids. V was clipped by 4 bases and J by 3 bases, with 9 bases between them.